Following are 13 T cell receptor beta chains from one sample sequenced in a study of identical twins. TCRdb used MiXCR to reprocess the 5' RACE reads, holding one entry per CDR3 protein. The table records some 730,000 distinct CDR3 sequences, 15% to 20% of them present only once. The same data also went into a second study, on T cells expressing NK-cell markers.

Sequencing was done on a sample of PBMCs. All receptors come from a woman aged 18 to 35 in good health.

The chain employs TRBV7-9 and TRBJ2-3; D perhaps matches TRBD2 (6 bases). With 4 bases removed from V and 1 base from J, the gap between germline ends came to 12 bases. The CDR3 consists of 15 residues. In germline, CDR1 is SEHNR, CDR2 FQNEAQ (reference sequence). This chain's CDR3 is CASSSRGTRTDTQYF. CDR3 in DNA: TGTGCCAGCAGCTCTCGGGGGACTCGCACAGATACGCAGTATTTT.

The chain combines TRBV10-3 with TRBJ2-7; TRBD1 agrees at 11 bases. V gave up 7 bases and J gave up 4 bases; unmatched junction bases: 3. CDR1 ENHRY and CDR2 SYGVKD come from the germline V gene. CDR3 size: 13 residues. The CDR3 DNA sequence: TGTGCCATCATGGACAGGGGGCGATACGAGCAGTACTTC. It specifies CAIMDRGRYEQYF.

This clonotype was observed a few times. The chain combines TRBV30 with TRBJ2-6; D not resolved. Trimming took off 2 bases at V and 4 bases at J, with 3 bases between the two ends. Looked up from germline, CDR1 is GTSNPN and CDR2 is SVGIG (reference sequence). The CDR3 totals 12 residues. CDR3 loop: CAWSLGANVLTF. The DNA of the CDR3 is TGTGCCTGGAGTTTGGGGGCCAACGTCCTGACTTTC.

This clonotype was observed at least ten times. This chain uses TRBV6-2 or TRBV6-3 with TRBJ2-5; 8 positions agree with TRBD1. Germline CDR1 is MNHEY and CDR2 is SVGEGT. The J segment lost 5 bases and the V segment lost 5 bases, leaving 4 bases of the junction unmatched. This CDR3 region has 13 residues. CDR3 loop: CASSRTGIETQYF. The DNA of the CDR3 is TGTGCCAGCAGTCGGACAGGGATCGAGACCCAGTACTTC.

This clonotype was seen only a few times. The chain joins TRBV4-1 to TRBJ2-7; TRBD1 matches at 8 bases. Germline CDR1 MGHRA, CDR2 YSYEKL. The CDR3 consists of 16 residues. Germline trimming cut 0 bases from V and 3 bases from J; bases unmatched to any gene: 7. CDR3 amino acids: CASSQEKTGAVYEQYF. CDR3 coding DNA: TGCGCCAGCAGCCAAGAGAAGACAGGGGCCGTCTACGAGCAGTACTTC.

This clonotype occurred a few times. The gene calls are TRBV18 and TRBJ2-2; D remains unclear. V was clipped by 4 bases and J by 5 bases, with 5 bases between them. The CDR3 is made up of 12 amino acids. Germline CDR1 KGHSH, CDR2 LQKENI. The chain's CDR3 is CASSRQTGELFF. CDR3 nucleotide sequence: TGTGCCAGCTCACGCCAAACCGGGGAGCTGTTTTTT.

The chain combines TRBV20-1 with TRBJ2-5, with TRBD1 matching over 9 bases. V lost 3 bases to trimming and J lost 4 bases; unmatched junction nucleotides: 18. CDR3 length: 18 amino acids. Germline V CDR1 and CDR2: DFQATT, SNEGSKA (reference sequence). The chain's CDR3 is CSASFKGQGSLGSETQYF. The CDR3 nucleotides are TGCAGTGCTAGTTTCAAAGGACAGGGGAGTTTGGGATCAGAGACCCAGTACTTC.

The V gene is TRBV24-1, the J gene TRBJ2-1; D remains ambiguous. V was clipped by 9 bases and J by 6 bases, with 11 bases between them. Germline V gene lookup returns CDR1 KGHDR and CDR2 SFDVKD. The CDR3 extends over 12 amino acids. The CDR3 is CATPRQSNEQFF. For the CDR3, the DNA is TGTGCCACCCCTCGTCAGTCCAATGAGCAGTTCTTC.

The chain uses TRBV10-3 and TRBJ1-1; 7 bases align to TRBD1. Germline CDR1 ENHRY, CDR2 SYGVKD. Trimming removed 7 bases from V and 4 bases from J; junction bases left unmatched: 6. This CDR3 comprises 13 residues. CDR3 coding DNA: TGTGCCATCACCCAGGGGGTCGGCACTGAAGCTTTCTTT. Amino acid sequence: CAITQGVGTEAFF.

This clonotype has only a few counts. This chain's CDR3 is CASSVRGGGADTQYF. The CDR3 bases are TGTGCCAGCAGCGTCCGGGGGGGCGGGGCAGATACGCAGTATTTT. The chain joins TRBV5-4 to TRBJ2-3; 8 bases are a match to TRBD2. This CDR3 has 15 amino acids. The junction had 8 bases not matched to a gene; V was cut back by 4 bases and J by 4 bases. In germline, CDR1 is SGHNT, CDR2 YYREEE (reference sequence).

V is TRBV11-2 and J is TRBJ2-3; D remains unclear. The germline V gene encodes CDR1 SGHAT and CDR2 FQNNGV. Trimming pared 3 bases from V and 2 bases from J, leaving 15 bases between. The CDR3 runs to 16 residues. Written as DNA, the CDR3 is TGTGCCAGCAGCTTTCGGAGAAACACCAACACAGATACGCAGTATTTT. Its translation is CASSFRRNTNTDTQYF. The full variable domain, with the rest looked up from reference TRBV11-2 and TRBJ2-3, is EAGVAQSPRYKIIEKRQSVAFWCNPISGHATLYWYQQILGQGPKLLIQFQNNGVVDDSQLPKDRFSAERLKGVDSTLKIQPAKLEDSAVYLCASSFRRNTNTDTQYFGPGTRLTVL.

The sample holds many counts of this clonotype. The rearrangement links TRBV3-1 to TRBJ2-7; D gene ambiguous. CDR1 LGHDT and CDR2 YNNKEL come from the germline V gene (reference sequence). The V and J ends lost 0 bases and 6 bases respectively, with 6 bases between them. The CDR3 sequence is 12 residues long. The CDR3 spells CASSQELGEQYF. The DNA for the CDR3 is TGTGCCAGCAGCCAAGAATTGGGCGAGCAGTACTTC.

The chain joins TRBV6-1 to TRBJ2-2; weak D call: TRBD1 (6 bases). Germline CDR1 reads MNHNS; CDR2 reads SASEGT. V was trimmed by 6 bases and J by 7 bases, leaving 24 bases between them. The CDR3 length is 17 residues. CDR3 DNA: TGTGCCAGCAGACCCCAATTCGGGACACCTGGTGACGGGGAGCTGTTTTTT. Translated: CASRPQFGTPGDGELFF.